This T cell receptor (beta chain) was sequenced for a study of shared clonotypes between healthy human individuals. Study-level information: For every donor, three CD4 naive, three CD4 memory, two CD8 naive and one CD8 memory plates were used.

The CDR3 length is 13 residues. The ends were cut back, 2 bases at V and 5 bases at J, with 10 bases in the middle. Germline V lookup: CDR1 SGHNT, CDR2 YYREEE (reference sequence). Findings and limits, study-wide: Clonotype sharing among donors was thought likely to change with sequencing depth. Naive CD4 clonotypes overlapped across a handful of donors at around 5%. It was only blood that was sampled, and tissue repertoires likely differ.

Details on this clone: Its target is unknown. In the same sample, other DNA sequences code for this CDR3.

Assay used: immunoSEQ multiplex PCR; TCRdb lists only in-frame clones, some missing. The sample contains roughly 2.6 million clones, around 94% of which appear only once. This chain connects TRBV5-4 to TRBJ2-5; D is possibly TRBD1 (5 bases). Sequenced: naive CD4+ T cells sorted from blood. The sample's subset: CD45RA+ positively selected. The sequence was collected from a young man in good health. In DNA form, the CDR3 reads TGTGCCAGCAGCTTAGGACAACGGGAGACCCAGTACTTC. This encodes CASSLGQRETQYF.